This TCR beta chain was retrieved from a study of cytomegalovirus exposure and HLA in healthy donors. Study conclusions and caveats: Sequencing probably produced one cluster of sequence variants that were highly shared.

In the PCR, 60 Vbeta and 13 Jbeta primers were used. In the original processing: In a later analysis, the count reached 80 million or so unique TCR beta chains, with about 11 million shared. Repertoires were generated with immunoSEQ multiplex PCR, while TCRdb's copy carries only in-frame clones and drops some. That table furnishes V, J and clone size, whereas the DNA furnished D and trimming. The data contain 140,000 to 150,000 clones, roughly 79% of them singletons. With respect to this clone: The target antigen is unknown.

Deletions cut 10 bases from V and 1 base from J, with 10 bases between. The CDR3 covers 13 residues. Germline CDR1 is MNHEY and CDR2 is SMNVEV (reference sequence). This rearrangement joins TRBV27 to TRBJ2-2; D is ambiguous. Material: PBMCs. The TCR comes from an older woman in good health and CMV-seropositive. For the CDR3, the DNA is TGTGCCACCTCCGTTCGGAACACCGGGGAGCTGTTTTTT. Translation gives CATSVRNTGELFF.